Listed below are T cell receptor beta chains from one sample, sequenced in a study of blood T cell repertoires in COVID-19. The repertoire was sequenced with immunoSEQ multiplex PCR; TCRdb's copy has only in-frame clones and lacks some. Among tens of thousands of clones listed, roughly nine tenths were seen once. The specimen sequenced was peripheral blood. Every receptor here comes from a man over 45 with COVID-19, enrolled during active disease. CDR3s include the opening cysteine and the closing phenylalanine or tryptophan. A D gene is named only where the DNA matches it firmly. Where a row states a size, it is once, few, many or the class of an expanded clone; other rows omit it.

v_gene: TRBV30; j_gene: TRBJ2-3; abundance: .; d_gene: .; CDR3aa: CAWSVKGAGTQYF; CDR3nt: TGTGCCTGGAGTGTCAAAGGGGCCGGCACGCAGTATTTT
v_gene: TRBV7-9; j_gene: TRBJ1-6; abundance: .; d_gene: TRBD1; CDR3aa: CASSPGQAGSPLHF; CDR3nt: TGTGCCAGCAGCCCGGGACAGGCAGGTTCACCCCTCCACTTT
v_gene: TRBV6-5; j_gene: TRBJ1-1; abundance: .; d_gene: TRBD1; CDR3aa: CASRRQGRGTEAFF; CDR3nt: TGTGCCAGCAGGAGACAGGGTCGGGGAACTGAAGCTTTCTTT
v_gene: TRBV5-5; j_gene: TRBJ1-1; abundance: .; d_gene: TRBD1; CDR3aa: CASSLTGAGTEAFF; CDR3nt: TGTGCCAGCAGCTTAACAGGGGCTGGCACTGAAGCTTTCTTT
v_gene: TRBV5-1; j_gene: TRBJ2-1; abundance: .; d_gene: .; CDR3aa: CASSYRDRREQFF; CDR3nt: TGCGCCAGCAGCTACCGGGATCGCCGGGAGCAGTTCTTC
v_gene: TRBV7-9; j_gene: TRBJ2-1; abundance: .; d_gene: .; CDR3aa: CASSFIRILRSRSYNEQFF; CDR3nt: TGTGCCAGCAGCTTCATCAGGATCCTCAGGTCCCGCTCCTACAATGAGCAGTTCTTC
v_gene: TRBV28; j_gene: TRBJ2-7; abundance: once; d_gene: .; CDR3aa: CASSLFRGDGEQYF; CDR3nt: TGTGCCAGCAGTTTATTCAGGGGTGATGGCGAGCAGTACTTC
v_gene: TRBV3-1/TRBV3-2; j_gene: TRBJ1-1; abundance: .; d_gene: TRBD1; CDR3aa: CASSRQGTTMNTEAFF; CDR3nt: TGTGCCAGCAGCCGACAGGGCACGACCATGAACACTGAAGCTTTCTTT
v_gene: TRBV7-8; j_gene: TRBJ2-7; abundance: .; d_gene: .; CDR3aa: CASSNREGYEQYF; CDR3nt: TGTGCCAGCAGCAACAGGGAAGGGTACGAGCAGTACTTC
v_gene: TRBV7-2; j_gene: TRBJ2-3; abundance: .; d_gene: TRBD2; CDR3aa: CASSLAGTSGGAADTQYF; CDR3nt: TGTGCCAGCAGCTTAGCGGGGACTAGCGGGGGGGCCGCAGATACGCAGTATTTT